This T cell receptor (beta chain) was sequenced in a study of a mutant IDH1 vaccine in newly diagnosed glioma. Study background: Standard pretreatment was either radiotherapy, temozolomide, or, for most, radiochemotherapy with temozolomide.

As to time point: week 23, last vaccination. The investigators gave 300 ug of mutant IDH1 20-mer peptide in each vaccine dose, together with topical imiquimod. Germline CDR1 is SQVTM and CDR2 is ANQGSEA. Trimming cost V 8 bases and J 4 bases; bases outside gene matches: 3. The CDR3 is 11 residues long. This clone was observed a handful of times. The antigen is not known. The method was immunoSEQ multiplex PCR; TCRdb's version includes in-frame clones alone and lacks a portion of them. The sample shows some 20,000 clones, 82% of them seen only once. This receptor was taken from a man aged 30 to 39 with glioma. The sequencing here drew on PBMCs, taken from a glioma patient whose treatment included an IDH1 peptide vaccine. The gene calls are TRBV29-1 and TRBJ2-3, with 7 nucleotides matching TRBD1. Here the CDR3 DNA reads TGCAGCCTAGGGGGCCCAGATACGCAGTATTTT. It encodes CSLGGPDTQYF.